This entry features one T cell receptor (beta chain) sequence. Its cognate antigen is unknown. These data come from a study of post-analysis software for immune sequencing data. Study results and limitations: TRBV5-6, TRBV5-1 and TRBV20-1 belonged to a set of a handful of TRBV segments that were more frequent in patients than controls.

Libraries were made from TCR beta cDNA, and they carried unique molecular identifiers. From the PCR reads, TCRdb called clonotypes with MiXCR, one entry per CDR3 protein. Here the sample spans 820,000 or so distinct CDR3 sequences, around 50% being singletons. CDR3 length equals 14 residues. CDR1 and CDR2 (germline): MGHRA, YSYEKL. V was clipped by 4 bases and J by 5 bases; unmatched bases: 8. Sequencing input: blood. The receptor was isolated from a girl under 18 with multiple sclerosis. The V gene is TRBV4-1, the J gene TRBJ2-7; 7 nucleotides agree with TRBD2. The CDR3 DNA reads as TGCGCCAGCAGCCTCGCGGGAGAGTCCAACGAGCAGTACTTC. It is translated as CASSLAGESNEQYF.